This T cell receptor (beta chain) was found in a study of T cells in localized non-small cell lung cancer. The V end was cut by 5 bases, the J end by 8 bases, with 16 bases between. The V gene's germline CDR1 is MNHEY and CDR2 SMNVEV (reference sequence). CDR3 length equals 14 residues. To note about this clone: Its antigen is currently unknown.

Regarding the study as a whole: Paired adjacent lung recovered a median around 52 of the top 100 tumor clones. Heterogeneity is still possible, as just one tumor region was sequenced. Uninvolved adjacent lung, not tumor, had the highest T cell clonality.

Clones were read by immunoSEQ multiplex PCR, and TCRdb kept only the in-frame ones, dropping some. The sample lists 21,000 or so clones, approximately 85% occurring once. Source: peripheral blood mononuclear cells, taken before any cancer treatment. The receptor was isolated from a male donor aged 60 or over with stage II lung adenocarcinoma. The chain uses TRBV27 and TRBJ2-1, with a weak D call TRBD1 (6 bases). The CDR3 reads CASSPHQGWDEQFF. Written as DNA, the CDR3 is TGTGCCAGCAGTCCCCATCAGGGGTGGGATGAGCAGTTCTTC.